The 27 T cell receptor beta chains below were found in one sample sequenced in a study of T cells in Graves' hyperthyroidism and ophthalmopathy. RNA transcripts provided the source from which TCR beta CDR3 regions were amplified. HTBI primers were employed in a first-round RT-PCR of the TCR CDR3. In TCRdb, the multiplex PCR reads were re-called with MiXCR into one record per CDR3 protein. The sample shows 350,000 or so distinct CDR3 sequences, about a sixth of them seen only once. Material: blood. The receptors shown here come from a woman aged 30 to 39 with Graves' hyperthyroidism that later progressed to Graves' ophthalmopathy.

For the CDR3, the DNA is TGCAGTGCTACGCACGGGTCGGCTAACACCGGGGAGCTGTTTTTT. Protein: CSATHGSANTGELFF. The chain is built from TRBV20-1 and TRBJ2-2, with D unclear. Per the germline V gene, CDR1 is DFQATT and CDR2 is SNEGSKA (reference sequence). The ends were cut back, 4 bases at V and 2 bases at J, with 14 bases in the middle. The CDR3 is 15 residues long.

This chain links TRBV7-2 with TRBJ2-7; D unclear. Trimming took 1 base from V and 2 from J, leaving 6 bases between them. Germline CDR1 and CDR2: SGHTA and FQGNSA. The CDR3 is 13 amino acids. CDR3 protein: CASSLGSPYEQYF. The CDR3 DNA follows: TGTGCCAGCAGCTTAGGGTCTCCCTACGAGCAGTACTTC.

This rearrangement joins TRBV29-1 to TRBJ1-3, with no clear D. V shed 3 bases and J shed 0 bases, with 9 bases lying between them. The germline CDR1 and CDR2 sequences are SQVTM and ANQGSEA. CDR3 length: 14 residues. This CDR3 reads CSVDPVSSGNTIYF. In DNA, the CDR3 is TGCAGCGTTGACCCCGTTAGCTCTGGAAACACCATATATTTT.

The sample holds many counts of this clonotype. V gene TRBV30 combines with J gene TRBJ2-5; TRBD1 aligns across 9 bases. Trimming took 5 bases from V and 5 from J; bases not matched to a gene: 6. CDR1 is GTSNPN, CDR2 SVGIG, per germline (reference sequence). There are 13 residues in the CDR3. The DNA of the CDR3 is TGTGCCTGGTCACAGGGGGCAGGGGAGACCCAGTACTTC. Translation: CAWSQGAGETQYF.

This clonotype showed up many times. The chain couples TRBV7-8 to TRBJ2-5; weak D call: TRBD2 (6 bases). With 1 base removed from V and 10 bases from J, the gap between germline ends came to 10 bases. The CDR3 is 12 amino acids. Germline-derived CDR1 and CDR2 are SGHVS and FQNEAQ. This chain's CDR3 is CASSLDGGGQYF. CDR3 DNA sequence: TGTGCCAGCAGCTTAGATGGGGGAGGCCAGTACTTC.

This clonotype was picked up many times. The chain is built from TRBV18 and TRBJ2-5, with 7 bases aligning to TRBD1. The CDR3 covers 14 residues. Per germline, CDR1 KGHSH and CDR2 LQKENI. V dropped 2 bases and J dropped 1; count of bases not matched to a gene: 1. This CDR3 is CASSPRDSQETQYF. In nucleotides, the CDR3 is TGTGCCAGCTCACCAAGGGACAGCCAAGAGACCCAGTACTTC. The full variable domain, rest sourced from reference TRBV18 and TRBJ2-5, is NAGVMQNPRHLVRRRGQEARLRCSPMKGHSHVYWYRQLPEEGLKFMVYLQKENIIDESGMPKERFSAEFPKEGPSILRIQQVVRGDSAAYFCASSPRDSQETQYFGPGTRLLVL.

This sequence joins TRBV4-2 and TRBJ2-5; no reliable D call. Deletions cut 2 bases from V and 1 base from J, with 23 bases between. There are 19 residues in the CDR3. Germline V lookup: CDR1 LGHNA, CDR2 YNFKEQ. CDR3 protein: CASSQWKGPGQPFQETQYF. For the CDR3, the DNA is TGTGCCAGCAGCCAATGGAAAGGGCCGGGTCAACCTTTCCAAGAGACCCAGTACTTC.

This chain links TRBV7-9 with TRBJ1-6; no definite D call. CDR3 length: 18 residues. Trimming cost V 1 base and J 5 bases, with 18 bases left between them. Germline V gene sequence: CDR1 SEHNR, CDR2 FQNEAQ (reference sequence). For the CDR3, the DNA is TGTGCCAGCAGCTTAGGTGGTATCGTCGGGTATGATAATTCACCCCTCCACTTT. This codes for CASSLGGIVGYDNSPLHF.

This clonotype was detected ten times or more. The chain joins TRBV30 to TRBJ2-1, with 16 bases lining up with TRBD2. Germline V gives CDR1 GTSNPN, CDR2 SVGIG (reference sequence). The trim removed 4 bases at V and 2 bases at J, leaving 8 bases unmatched. The CDR3 is 18 amino acids. CDR3 sequence: CAWKGTSGREIAYNEQFF. DNA for the CDR3: TGTGCCTGGAAGGGGACTAGCGGGAGGGAGATCGCCTACAATGAGCAGTTCTTC.

This clonotype was seen many times. The chain is built from TRBV7-6 and TRBJ1-2; the D gene is possibly TRBD1 (6 bases). CDR1 is SGHVS, CDR2 FNYEAQ, per germline. The V gene lost 6 bases and the J gene lost 6 bases, with 14 bases spanning the gap. CDR3 length: 13 residues. CDR3 coding DNA: TGTGCCAGCAGTGGTTGGGGGGCTGATGGCTACACCTTC. This sequence encodes CASSGWGADGYTF.

This clonotype was seen a single time. A much larger clone differs from this one at a single base, so this may be a read error. V and J are TRBV24-1 and TRBJ2-2; 7 bases fit TRBD1. The CDR3 is made up of 17 amino acids. Germline V CDR1 and CDR2: KGHDR, SFDVKD. With V trimmed by 0 bases and J by 5 bases, 8 bases remained unmatched. Here the CDR3 reads CATSDLHEQGVTGELFF. DNA for the CDR3: TGTGCCACCAGTGATTTGCATGAGCAGGGGGTGACCGGGGAGCTGTTTTTT.

At least ten counts were recorded for this clonotype. The chain joins TRBV3-1 to TRBJ2-1, with TRBD2 identical over 8 bases. This CDR3 has 16 residues. Germline V gene lookup returns CDR1 LGHDT and CDR2 YNNKEL (reference sequence). Unmatched junction bases numbered 9, after V lost 3 bases and J lost 5 bases. The CDR3 reads CASSQALAGRNNEQFF. For the CDR3, the DNA is TGTGCCAGCAGCCAGGCATTAGCGGGGAGAAACAATGAGCAGTTCTTC.

This clonotype was detected many times. This chain joins TRBV2 and TRBJ2-1; D might be TRBD2 (5 bases). This CDR3 has 11 residues. V was shortened by 11 bases and J by 9 bases, with 14 bases between the two germline ends. Germline values: CDR1 SNHLY, CDR2 FYNNEI. CDR3 protein: CAGNNGGEQFF. For the CDR3, the DNA is TGTGCCGGTAACAACGGAGGTGAGCAGTTCTTC.

Ten or more counts support this clonotype. The V and J genes are TRBV20-1 and TRBJ2-7, with 12 bases matching TRBD2. V was pared by 4 bases and J by 5 bases, with 9 bases of the junction left unmatched. This CDR3 contains 15 residues. Per germline, CDR1 DFQATT and CDR2 SNEGSKA (reference sequence). Here the CDR3 DNA reads TGCAGTGCTACGGTCCCTAGCGGGGGGGCCGACGAGCAGTACTTC. Protein: CSATVPSGGADEQYF.

This clonotype was counted ten times or more. The chain is built from TRBV5-5 and TRBJ1-5; D is ambiguous. With 0 bases removed from V and 0 bases from J, the gap between germline ends came to 7 bases. The CDR3 totals 15 residues. Germline lookup yields CDR1 SGHKS and CDR2 YYEKEE (reference sequence). The CDR3 region is CASSLGDTSNQPQHF. In nucleotides, the CDR3 is TGTGCCAGCAGCTTGGGGGATACTAGCAATCAGCCCCAGCATTTT.

This clonotype showed up many times. The rearrangement joins TRBV27 to TRBJ2-3, with D maybe TRBD2 (6 bases). Looked up from germline, CDR1 is MNHEY and CDR2 is SMNVEV (reference sequence). Deletions cut 2 bases from V and 2 bases from J, with 11 bases between. This CDR3 has 15 residues. In DNA form, the CDR3 reads TGTGCCAGCAGTTTAGTTAGCGGACTCACAGATACGCAGTATTTT. This gives the protein CASSLVSGLTDTQYF.

Ten or more counts support this clonotype. The chain has TRBV9 and TRBJ2-7; tentatively, D is TRBD1 (5 bases). This CDR3 spans 15 amino acids. V was cut by 0 bases and J by 2 bases, with 12 bases left in between. Germline V gene lookup returns CDR1 SGDLS and CDR2 YYNGEE. In DNA form, the CDR3 reads TGTGCCAGCAGCGTAGCGATGGGGCCTACCTACGAGCAGTACTTC. It encodes CASSVAMGPTYEQYF.

Many counts were recorded for this clonotype. The rearrangement joins TRBV7-2 to TRBJ2-1, with a weak D call TRBD1 (5 bases). The CDR3 totals 16 residues. V lost 5 bases and J 0 bases, leaving 14 bases between the germline ends. The germline V gene has CDR1 SGHTA and CDR2 FQGNSA. The CDR3 loop reads CASSLDRESSYNEQFF. CDR3 in DNA: TGTGCCAGCAGCCTAGACAGAGAAAGCTCCTACAATGAGCAGTTCTTC.

Here the CDR3 DNA reads TGTGCCAGCAGTCGTCCGGGACAGGACAATTCACCCCTCCACTTT. Encoded protein: CASSRPGQDNSPLHF. The chain is built from TRBV5-5 and TRBJ1-6; 8 nucleotides align to TRBD1. The germline gives CDR1 SGHKS, CDR2 YYEKEE (reference sequence). The length of the CDR3 is 15 residues. The J segment lost 7 bases and the V segment lost 5 bases, leaving 8 bases of the junction unmatched.

This clonotype was recorded many times. The chain couples TRBV24-1 to TRBJ2-2; 8 positions match TRBD1. Germline values: CDR1 KGHDR, CDR2 SFDVKD. The CDR3 has 16 residues. Losses at the gene ends were 5 bases for V and 4 bases for J; bases not matched to a gene: 8. CDR3 sequence: CATSAMDRETTGELFF. CDR3 in DNA: TGTGCCACCAGTGCCATGGACAGGGAGACCACCGGGGAGCTGTTTTTT.

This clonotype was seen ten or more times. The CDR3: CASSQVGPGREQFF. In nucleotides, the CDR3 is TGTGCCAGCAGCCAAGTAGGTCCGGGTCGCGAGCAGTTCTTC. The rearrangement joins TRBV3-1 to TRBJ2-1; unclear D gene. This CDR3 region has 14 residues. Germline V gene lookup returns CDR1 LGHDT and CDR2 YNNKEL (reference sequence). The V and J ends lost 1 base and 10 bases respectively, with 14 bases between them.

A few counts support this clonotype. The V gene is TRBV9, the J gene TRBJ2-6; D possibly corresponds to TRBD2 (5 bases). CDR1 is SGDLS, CDR2 YYNGEE, per germline. The CDR3 runs to 15 residues. V was shortened by 0 bases and J by 2 bases, with 6 bases between the two germline ends. The CDR3: CASSVGGTGANVLTF. The CDR3 bases are TGTGCCAGCAGCGTAGGAGGGACTGGGGCCAACGTCCTGACTTTC.

The rearrangement links TRBV4-1 to TRBJ2-3; no reliable D call. The germline gives CDR1 MGHRA, CDR2 YSYEKL. V lost 4 bases and J 7 bases, leaving 15 bases between the germline ends. This CDR3 is 14 amino acids long. DNA of the CDR3: TGCGCCAGCAGCCCCCCCCAGCTTTCGAATACGCAGTATTTT. Encoded protein: CASSPPQLSNTQYF.

The rearrangement links TRBV24-1 to TRBJ2-5, with 8 bases aligning to TRBD2. Germline V gene lookup returns CDR1 KGHDR and CDR2 SFDVKD. The V segment lost 3 bases and the J segment 4 bases; nucleotides outside the gene matches: 3. The CDR3 spans 14 residues. The CDR3 nucleotides read TGTGCCACCAGTGATAGTCTAGCGGGAGAGACCCAGTACTTC. Translation: CATSDSLAGETQYF.

V usage is TRBV30 and J usage is TRBJ1-1, with D possibly being TRBD1 (5 bases). V shed 5 bases and J shed 0 bases, with 13 bases lying between them. CDR3 length: 14 amino acids. Per germline, CDR1 GTSNPN and CDR2 SVGIG (reference sequence). The chain's CDR3 is CAWREGSMNTEAFF. In nucleotides, the CDR3 is TGTGCCTGGCGGGAGGGGAGCATGAACACTGAAGCTTTCTTT.

In this sample, this clonotype turned up many times. The V and J genes are TRBV3-1 and TRBJ2-3, with a tentative D call TRBD1 (5 bases). V lost 0 bases and J 1 base, leaving 8 bases between the germline ends. CDR1 LGHDT and CDR2 YNNKEL come from the germline V gene (reference sequence). CDR3 length equals 15 residues. CDR3 region: CASSQDRTRTDTQYF. The CDR3 DNA reads as TGTGCCAGCAGCCAAGATCGGACACGCACAGATACGCAGTATTTT.

This sequence joins TRBV20-1 and TRBJ2-5, with 12 positions matching TRBD2. CDR3 length equals 17 residues. The germline V gene has CDR1 DFQATT and CDR2 SNEGSKA (reference sequence). The V segment lost 2 bases and the J segment 4 bases; nucleotides outside the gene matches: 11. CDR3 sequence (DNA): TGCAGTGCTAGACCGCCTGGACTAGCGGGAATGGTAGAGACCCAGTACTTC. This gives the protein CSARPPGLAGMVETQYF.